These 18 T cell receptor beta chains came from one sample sequenced in a study of T-cell memory formation after mild COVID-19. TCRdb processed the 5' RACE reads anew with MiXCR; each CDR3 protein has one entry. The data hold 140,000 or so distinct CDR3 sequences, with about 5.7% observed a single time. The source material was PBMCs or a T cell subset sorted from them (not recorded which). These receptors came from an adult woman who had mild COVID-19 (a few samples of this study predate the infection). Cell type and time point are not known.

This clonotype was seen a handful of times. The chain is built from TRBV12-3 or TRBV12-4 and TRBJ1-2; D is possibly TRBD1 (5 bases). V was pared by 6 bases and J by 2 bases, with 22 bases between. This CDR3 is built from 17 residues. The CDR3 region is CASSQYPRMTANYGYTF. The CDR3 DNA reads as TGTGCCAGCAGCCAATATCCCCGTATGACAGCCAACTATGGCTACACCTTC.

In this sample, this clonotype turned up many times. The rearrangement joins TRBV24-1 to TRBJ2-1, with a possible D match to TRBD2 (6 bases). Deletions cut 3 bases from V and 5 bases from J, with 13 bases between. This CDR3 spans 15 amino acids. Looked up from germline, CDR1 is KGHDR and CDR2 is SFDVKD. The CDR3 DNA reads TGTGCCACCAGTGATGGGGACTCCCGGCACAATGAGCAGTTCTTC. It translates to CATSDGDSRHNEQFF.

This clonotype has just a few counts. The germline gene is not matched at one end of the junction; a read error may be the cause. V usage is TRBV10-3 and J usage is TRBJ1-2; D is uncertain. CDR3 length equals 13 residues. Germline V gives CDR1 ENHRY, CDR2 SYGVKD. The CDR3 DNA reads TGTGCCATCAGTGAGCTGGGTAACGATGGCTACACCTTC. Translation gives CAISELGNDGYTF.

This chain links TRBV20-1 with TRBJ2-5; D may match TRBD1 or TRBD2 (5 bases each). Trimming stripped 8 bases from V and 0 bases from J, with 19 bases between. This CDR3 has 15 amino acids. CDR1 is DFQATT, CDR2 SNEGSKA, per germline (reference sequence). CDR3 nucleotide sequence: TGCAGTAAGACCTCAGGGACCTCGAACCAAGAGACCCAGTACTTC. It translates to CSKTSGTSNQETQYF.

There are many counts of this clonotype. The V and J genes are TRBV7-9 and TRBJ2-7, with 7 bases fitting TRBD1. J gave up 3 bases and V 4 bases, and 9 bases lay outside the gene matches. The CDR3 consists of 15 residues. Germline-derived CDR1 and CDR2 are SEHNR and FQNEAQ (reference sequence). CDR3 residues: CASSYSQGTDYEQYF. The CDR3, as DNA: TGTGCCAGCAGCTACAGCCAGGGGACAGACTACGAGCAGTACTTC.

The sample holds a few counts of this clonotype. The gene calls are TRBV9 and TRBJ2-3; tentatively, D is TRBD1 or TRBD2 (5 bases each). The CDR3 length is 14 residues. Per germline, CDR1 SGDLS and CDR2 YYNGEE. V was cut by 4 bases and J by 2 bases, with 11 bases left in between. The CDR3 loop is CASSREGNTDTQYF. The CDR3 DNA is TGTGCCAGCAGCCGTGAGGGGAACACAGATACGCAGTATTTT.

Only a few counts were recorded for this clonotype. This chain connects TRBV18 to TRBJ2-4, with 7 bases identical to TRBD1. CDR1 KGHSH and CDR2 LQKENI come from the germline V gene. With 3 bases clipped from V and 2 bases from J, the junction kept 4 bases outside the gene matches. CDR3 size: 15 residues. In DNA, the CDR3 is TGTGCCAGCTCACCCGGGACAGACCCCAAAAACATTCAGTACTTC. Protein: CASSPGTDPKNIQYF. Using reference TRBV18 and TRBJ2-4 for the parts outside the CDR3, the full variable domain is NAGVMQNPRHLVRRRGQEARLRCSPMKGHSHVYWYRQLPEEGLKFMVYLQKENIIDESGMPKERFSAEFPKEGPSILRIQQVVRGDSAAYFCASSPGTDPKNIQYFGAGTRLSVL.

Ten or more counts support this clonotype. The J gene is TRBJ1-1, the V gene TRBV7-9; 9 positions match TRBD1. V shed 2 bases, J shed 7 bases, and the junction held 5 bases outside the gene matches. The CDR3 covers 14 residues. CDR1 and CDR2 from the germline V gene are SEHNR and FQNEAQ (reference sequence). The CDR3 loop reads CASSLHTGGFEAFF. The CDR3 coding sequence is TGTGCCAGCAGCTTACATACAGGGGGCTTTGAAGCTTTCTTT.

This clonotype was found a few times. The rearrangement joins TRBV11-3 to TRBJ2-1; D is perhaps TRBD2 (6 bases). The CDR3 runs 16 residues. Between the trimmed V and J ends, which lost 5 bases and 8 bases, there was a span of 22 bases. Germline V gives CDR1 SGHNT, CDR2 YENEEA. CDR3 nucleotide sequence: TGTGCCAGCAGCAACTTTTGGGACTCCTTAGGGGATGAGCAGTTCTTC. It is translated as CASSNFWDSLGDEQFF.

The chain links TRBV19 to TRBJ2-2; D is undetermined. The germline V gene encodes CDR1 LNHDA and CDR2 SQIVND (reference sequence). CDR3 size: 13 residues. V lost 5 bases and J lost 7, with 11 bases in between. The CDR3 region has the DNA TGTGCCAGTAGTCCACGGAGTGGCGGGGAGCTGTTTTTT. Protein: CASSPRSGGELFF.

Ten or more counts support this clonotype. The gene calls are TRBV5-1 and TRBJ1-1; no clear D. Trimming pared 4 bases from V and 1 base from J, leaving 11 bases between. The length of the CDR3 is 14 residues. In germline, CDR1 is SGHRS, CDR2 YFSETQ. CDR3 loop: CASSPRTGNTEAFF. DNA of the CDR3: TGCGCCAGCAGCCCGAGGACGGGGAACACTGAAGCTTTCTTT.

This clonotype was found a few times. The rearrangement links TRBV20-1 to TRBJ2-7; a weak D match, TRBD2 (6 bases). The CDR3 is 13 amino acids. The ends were cut back, 6 bases at V and 6 bases at J, with 18 bases in the middle. The germline gives CDR1 DFQATT, CDR2 SNEGSKA (reference sequence). This chain's CDR3 is CSAGRGLGSEQYF. The CDR3 bases are TGCAGTGCCGGGCGGGGTCTCGGCAGCGAGCAGTACTTC.

This clonotype was seen many times. The genes are TRBV27 and TRBJ2-2; D possibly corresponds to TRBD2 (5 bases). Germline-derived CDR1 and CDR2 are MNHEY and SMNVEV (reference sequence). The CDR3 length is 16 residues. V was pared by 6 bases and J by 4 bases, with 18 bases between. The CDR3 region is CASSSRGSRLTGELFF. Here the CDR3 DNA reads TGTGCCAGCAGCTCCCGGGGATCCCGACTCACCGGGGAGCTGTTTTTT.

This clonotype was counted at least ten times. V and J are TRBV7-2 and TRBJ2-3, with D unresolved. V gave up 4 bases and J gave up 4 bases, with 9 bases separating them. The germline gives CDR1 SGHTA, CDR2 FQGNSA. The CDR3 runs 13 residues. The CDR3 is CASSSLWADTQYF. In DNA form, the CDR3 reads TGTGCCAGCAGCTCCCTTTGGGCAGATACGCAGTATTTT.

This clonotype occurred many times. V is TRBV20-1 and J is TRBJ2-1; TRBD1 aligns across 9 bases. The CDR3 runs 16 residues. Germline V CDR1 and CDR2: DFQATT, SNEGSKA (reference sequence). The J segment lost 5 bases and the V segment lost 3 bases, leaving 11 bases of the junction unmatched. The chain's CDR3 is CSARKFVGQGNNEQFF. In DNA form, the CDR3 reads TGCAGTGCTAGGAAGTTCGTAGGACAGGGGAACAATGAGCAGTTCTTC.

This clonotype was counted only a few times. This chain connects TRBV7-6 to TRBJ1-5; 8 nucleotides line up with TRBD1. The CDR3 consists of 15 residues. After removal of 9 bases from V and 1 base from J, the junction contained 8 bases not matched to a gene. From germline, CDR1 is SGHVS and CDR2 FNYEAQ. The CDR3 region is CASSAQGESNQPQHF. The CDR3 bases are TGTGCCAGTTCTGCACAGGGGGAAAGCAATCAGCCCCAGCATTTT.

This clonotype came up many times. The chain recombines TRBV29-1 with TRBJ1-1; D remains ambiguous. CDR3 size: 11 residues. Germline CDR1 and CDR2: SQVTM and ANQGSEA. The CDR3 DNA is TGCAGTGCGATAGAGAACACTGAAGCTTTCTTT. This codes for CSAIENTEAFF.

V and J are TRBV12-3 or TRBV12-4 and TRBJ2-7; 15 bases map to TRBD2. This CDR3 has 18 amino acids. Trimming took 5 bases from V and 1 from J; bases not matched to a gene: 9. The CDR3 here is CASSHWTSGRAWSYEQYF. For the CDR3, the DNA is TGTGCCAGCAGTCACTGGACTAGCGGGAGGGCGTGGTCCTACGAGCAGTACTTC.